Listed here is a single T cell receptor (beta chain). Donors showed nominal health when sampled, although they likely had unrecorded immune exposures. The sample belongs to a study of cytomegalovirus exposure and HLA in healthy donors. Primers for the PCR totalled 60 Vbeta and 13 Jbeta. Profiling relied on immunoSEQ multiplex PCR, and the TCRdb table lists in-frame clones only, not all of them. The table has about 190,000 clones, 70% to 75% seen once. This TCR was recovered from a woman aged 25 to 39 in good health and CMV-seropositive. The sample consisted of PBMCs.

CDR3 in DNA: TGTGCCAGCAGTGTAACCGGGACAGGGGGCAATGAGCAGTTCTTC. Residues: CASSVTGTGGNEQFF. This sequence joins TRBV6-1 and TRBJ2-1, with 11 bases aligning to TRBD1. The germline CDR1 and CDR2 sequences are MNHNS and SASEGT. The CDR3 spans 15 residues. Trimming removed 4 bases from V and 6 bases from J; junction bases left unmatched: 5.